This is a list of T cell receptor beta chains from one sample in a study of OX40 agonist ivuxolimab in advanced cancers. TCRdb keeps only in-frame clones here, not all; method: immunoSEQ multiplex PCR. The sample has 55,000 or so clones, almost 90% seen once. The sample was CD4+ or CD8+ T cells sorted from blood, taken in a trial of the OX40 agonist ivuxolimab. All receptors derive from an adult with an advanced solid tumor such as melanoma, head and neck, liver or kidney cancer. Each CDR3 is given with its conserved first and last residue. A D gene is named only where the DNA matches it firmly. Expanded clones get a size class; other rows say once, few or many, or leave the size out.

TRBJ2-2 TRBV7-9 NA NA CASSLYGTPNTGELFF TGTGCCAGCAGCTTATACGGGACACCAAACACCGGGGAGCTGTTTTTT
TRBJ1-1 TRBV29-1 TRBD1 NA CSVEDYAGGEAFF TGCAGCGTTGAAGATTACGCAGGGGGTGAAGCTTTCTTT
TRBJ1-3 TRBV30 NA NA CAWSVYFGTSGNTIYF TGTGCCTGGAGTGTCTATTTTGGCACGTCTGGAAACACCATATATTTT
TRBJ1-3 TRBV19 NA NA CASRDGNTIYF TGTGCCAGTAGGGATGGAAACACCATATATTTT
TRBJ2-1 TRBV30 NA NA CAWSIPPFRGINEQFF TGTGCCTGGAGTATACCCCCTTTTCGCGGGATTAATGAGCAGTTCTTC
TRBJ2-7 TRBV6-1 NA NA CASSASGEQYF TGTGCCAGCAGTGCTTCTGGCGAGCAGTACTTC
TRBJ1-5 TRBV27 TRBD1 NA CASTGGRNQPQHF TGTGCCAGCACAGGGGGCCGGAATCAGCCCCAGCATTTT
TRBJ2-1 TRBV19 NA NA CASGLFSGLRDNEQFF TGTGCCAGTGGGCTCTTCTCGGGACTGAGGGACAATGAGCAGTTCTTC
TRBJ1-5 TRBV6-1 NA NA CAARSRVSNQPQHF TGTGCCGCACGAAGCAGGGTTAGCAATCAGCCCCAGCATTTT
TRBJ1-3 TRBV5-1 NA NA CASRVDAGNTIYF TGCGCCAGCAGGGTTGACGCTGGAAACACCATATATTTT
TRBJ1-2 TRBV2 TRBD1 NA CASSVEGNRGRAGYGYTF TGTGCCAGCAGTGTAGAGGGAAACAGGGGGCGCGCCGGCTATGGCTACACCTTC
TRBJ1-1 TRBV5-1 NA NA CASSFREGNTEAFF TGCGCCAGCAGCTTTCGTGAGGGTAACACTGAAGCTTTCTTT
TRBJ1-1 TRBV7-9 NA NA CASSLGGMKTEAFF TGTGCCAGCAGCTTAGGAGGGATGAAGACTGAAGCTTTCTTT
TRBJ1-4 TRBV6-6 NA NA CASSTNRLSNEKLFF TGTGCCAGCAGTACAAACAGGTTATCTAATGAAAAACTGTTTTTT
TRBJ1-2 TRBV5-1 NA NA CASRAGEPIYGYTF TGCGCCAGCAGAGCTGGCGAACCGATCTATGGCTACACCTTC
TRBJ1-5 TRBV21-1 NA NA CASSKGFEGQGNQPQHF TGTGCCAGCAGCAAAGGCTTTGAGGGACAGGGGAATCAGCCCCAGCATTTT
TRBJ2-3 TRBV7-2 NA NA CASSRDMSTDTQYF TGTGCCAGCAGCCGAGACATGAGCACAGATACGCAGTATTTT
TRBJ2-3 TRBV28 NA NA CASNTRLALRYSSTDTQYF TGTGCCAGCAATACGAGGCTAGCGCTTAGGTACTCTAGCACAGATACGCAGTATTTT
TRBJ2-2 TRBV6-1 TRBD2 once CASPEAGVTGELFF TGTGCCAGCCCTGAGGCGGGAGTTACCGGGGAGCTGTTTTTT
TRBJ2-3 TRBV7-3 NA NA CASSLRRTDTQYF TGTGCCAGCAGCTTAAGGAGAACAGATACGCAGTATTTT
TRBJ2-2 TRBV7-2 NA NA CASSLRWWRQGGPGELFF TGTGCCAGCAGCTTAAGGTGGTGGCGGCAGGGGGGACCCGGGGAGCTGTTTTTT
TRBJ2-4 TRBV21-1 NA NA CASSKVRGRLAGILAKNIQYF TGTGCCAGCAGCAAAGTCAGGGGGCGGCTAGCGGGGATCCTAGCCAAAAACATTCAGTACTTC
TRBJ2-1 TRBV5-4 NA once CASSLGGRSSLNEQFF TGTGCCAGCAGCTTGGGCGGTAGATCTTCCCTGAATGAGCAGTTCTTC
TRBJ2-7 TRBV5-6 NA NA CASSFRGGYYEQYF TGTGCCAGCTCTTTCAGAGGGGGTTACTACGAGCAGTACTTC
TRBJ2-7 TRBV5-1 NA NA CASSGEGVDEQYF TGCGCCAGCTCAGGGGAAGGAGTCGACGAGCAGTACTTC
TRBJ2-5 TRBV5-1 NA NA CASSLADPETQYF TGCGCCAGCAGCTTGGCGGACCCCGAGACCCAGTACTTC
TRBJ2-7 TRBV10-2 NA once CASRSMDAQYYEQYF TGCGCCAGCAGATCAATGGACGCCCAATACTACGAGCAGTACTTC
TRBJ2-7 TRBV5-1 NA NA CASSLREVSYEQYF TGCGCCAGCAGCTTGCGTGAGGTCTCCTACGAGCAGTACTTC
TRBJ2-1 TRBV9 NA NA CASSVRGSSGNEQFF TGTGCCAGCAGCGTCCGCGGTTCCAGCGGAAATGAGCAGTTCTTC
TRBJ2-7 TRBV7-3 TRBD1 NA CASSSTGSYEQYF TGTGCCAGCAGCTCGACAGGGTCCTACGAGCAGTACTTC
TRBJ2-1 TRBV5-1 TRBD1 NA CASSLQDQGADEQFF TGCGCCAGCAGCTTGCAGGACCAGGGGGCGGATGAGCAGTTCTTC
TRBJ1-1 TRBV5-1 TRBD1 NA CASTPNAGQGSTEAFF TGCGCCAGCACACCCAATGCGGGACAGGGCTCGACTGAAGCTTTCTTT
TRBJ1-5 TRBV28 NA NA CASSLRYRGNQPQHF TGTGCCAGCAGCCTCAGGTATCGGGGCAATCAGCCCCAGCATTTT
TRBJ2-1 TRBV27 TRBD2 few CASSLRPGTSGRSSSYNEQFF TGTGCCAGCAGTCTCCGTCCCGGGACTAGCGGGAGGAGCAGCTCCTACAATGAGCAGTTCTTC
TRBJ1-4 TRBV29-1 NA NA CSVLHSWNNEKLFF TGCAGCGTCCTCCATTCTTGGAATAATGAAAAACTGTTTTTT
TRBJ2-3 TRBV2 NA once CASSEDSHTDTQYF TGTGCCAGCAGTGAAGACAGCCACACAGATACGCAGTATTTT
TRBJ1-1 TRBV10-3 TRBD1 once CAITRTGENTEAFF TGTGCCATCACACGGACAGGGGAGAACACTGAAGCTTTCTTT
TRBJ2-4 TRBV11-2 NA NA CASSPALTSSDPAKNIQYF TGTGCCAGCAGCCCCGCCCTCACTTCTAGCGACCCAGCCAAAAACATTCAGTACTTC
TRBJ1-2 TRBV28 TRBD1 NA CASSLGGQGYGYTF TGTGCCAGCAGTTTAGGGGGACAGGGCTATGGCTACACCTTC
TRBJ2-1 TRBV29-1 NA NA CSVEDLKILRVIF TGCAGCGTTGAAGATCTGAAGATCCTGCGGGTAATCTTC
TRBJ2-5 TRBV7-8 NA few CASSLVFMSAQPLWTQYF TGTGCCAGCAGCTTAGTTTTCATGAGTGCACAGCCGCTGTGGACCCAGTACTTC
TRBJ1-1 TRBV6-1 TRBD1 NA CASISGTGGYTEAFF TGTGCCAGCATTTCCGGGACAGGGGGCTACACTGAAGCTTTCTTT